Below, 13 T cell receptor beta chains from the same sample are listed, as sequenced in a study of control samples from healthy donors and cancer patients. TCRdb's table, derived via immunoSEQ multiplex PCR, lists solely in-frame clones and lacks some. Its clone listing holds around 190,000 clones. The specimen sequenced was blood. Receptors originate from a woman aged 30 to 39 in good health.

The V gene is TRBV19, the J gene TRBJ1-2; 7 bases fit TRBD1. The CDR3 runs to 15 residues. V shed 5 bases, J shed 6 bases, and the junction held 12 bases outside the gene matches. CDR1 is LNHDA, CDR2 SQIVND, per germline (reference sequence). The CDR3 DNA is TGTGCCAGTAGTGAGTGGACAGGTGGGCCAAATGGCTACACCTTC. It codes for CASSEWTGGPNGYTF.

The rearrangement joins TRBV6-2 or TRBV6-3 to TRBJ1-2, with D hard to call. This CDR3 region has 11 residues. The germline V gene encodes CDR1 MNHEY and CDR2 SVGEGT. Trimming pared 4 bases from V and 12 bases from J, leaving 12 bases between. The DNA for the CDR3 is TGTGCCAGCAGTTTAGACACCGCAGACACCTTC. It encodes CASSLDTADTF.

V and J are TRBV7-2 and TRBJ1-1; TRBD1 is a possible D gene (6 bases). The germline V gene has CDR1 SGHTA and CDR2 FQGNSA. V lost 4 bases and J lost 1, with 13 bases in between. CDR3 length: 15 residues. DNA of the CDR3: TGTGCCAGCAGCTATAAAGGGGGGGCGAACACTGAAGCTTTCTTT. Amino acid sequence: CASSYKGGANTEAFF. The variable domain in full, completed from reference TRBV7-2 and TRBJ1-1, reads GAGVSQSPSNKVTEKGKDVELRCDPISGHTALYWYRQSLGQGLEFLIYFQGNSAPDKSGLPSDRFSAERTGGSVSTLTIQRTQQEDSAVYLCASSYKGGANTEAFFGQGTRLTVV.

This chain joins TRBV29-1 and TRBJ1-2; D perhaps matches TRBD1 (6 bases). Between the trimmed V and J ends, which lost 4 bases and 6 bases, there was a span of 15 bases. Germline-derived CDR1 and CDR2 are SQVTM and ANQGSEA. The CDR3 has 13 amino acids. The chain's CDR3 is CSVVWGRVNGYTF. CDR3 coding DNA: TGCAGCGTTGTCTGGGGGCGCGTCAATGGCTACACCTTC.

The chain carries TRBV2 and TRBJ1-5; maybe TRBD1 (5 bases). The CDR3 consists of 16 residues. The V end lost 3 bases, the J end lost 3 bases, and 15 bases lay between the germline ends. From germline, CDR1 is SNHLY and CDR2 FYNNEI. CDR3 nucleotide sequence: TGTGCCAGCAGTGACGAGCAGACAGACCCCAATCAGCCCCAGCATTTT. This translates into CASSDEQTDPNQPQHF.

As DNA, the CDR3 is TGTGCCAGCAGTGAAGCGGAATATAGCGGGGGAAACATTCAGTACTTC. This translates into CASSEAEYSGGNIQYF. This chain joins TRBV2 and TRBJ2-4, with 9 bases lining up with TRBD2. Germline CDR1 SNHLY, CDR2 FYNNEI. Unmatched junction bases numbered 6, after V lost 0 bases and J lost 6 bases. This CDR3 contains 16 residues.

V usage is TRBV7-9 and J usage is TRBJ2-7; 7 bases agree with TRBD1. The CDR3 spans 15 residues. With V trimmed by 5 bases and J by 0 bases, 7 bases remained unmatched. Germline V gene sequence: CDR1 SEHNR, CDR2 FQNEAQ (reference sequence). The CDR3 coding sequence is TGTGCCAGCAGCCAAGGGACAGATAGCTCCTACGAGCAGTACTTC. Translation gives CASSQGTDSSYEQYF.

The chain links TRBV6-1 to TRBJ1-1; no firm D call. The CDR3 sequence is 12 residues long. V was pared by 6 bases and J by 6 bases, with 11 bases between. Germline V gives CDR1 MNHNS, CDR2 SASEGT. CDR3 bases: TGTGCCAGCAGAGGTGGAGTCGCTGAAGCTTTCTTT. This translates into CASRGGVAEAFF.

CDR3 region: CASSLDGQNIEKLFF. The CDR3 coding sequence is TGTGCCAGCAGCTTGGACGGACAGAATATTGAAAAACTGTTTTTT. The chain joins TRBV7-9 to TRBJ1-4, with D possibly matching TRBD1 (6 bases). V lost 3 bases and J lost 7, with 15 bases in between. The CDR3 length is 15 residues. Germline loops: CDR1 SEHNR, CDR2 FQNEAQ (reference sequence).

This chain uses TRBV3-1 (or the pseudogene TRBV3-2) with TRBJ2-1, with 8 bases matching TRBD2. CDR1 is LGHDT and CDR2 is YNNKEL in the germline V gene (reference sequence). J gave up 6 bases and V 0 bases, and 7 bases lay outside the gene matches. The CDR3 covers 16 residues. For the CDR3, the DNA is TGTGCCAGCAGCCAAGATTTGGGACTAGTAGGCAATGAGCAGTTCTTC. Translation gives CASSQDLGLVGNEQFF.

This chain joins TRBV5-1 and TRBJ2-3, with 12 bases identical to TRBD2. The J segment lost 5 bases and the V segment lost 5 bases, leaving 3 bases of the junction unmatched. The CDR3 has 14 residues. Looked up from germline, CDR1 is SGHRS and CDR2 is YFSETQ. Written as DNA, the CDR3 is TGCGCCAGCAGTACGGGACTAGCGGGAGATACGCAGTATTTT. Translating gives CASSTGLAGDTQYF.

The chain recombines TRBV28 with TRBJ2-7, with D unclear. Deletions cut 7 bases from V and 4 bases from J, with 17 bases between. The CDR3 is 14 residues long. CDR1 MDHEN and CDR2 SYDVKM come from the germline V gene. CDR3 amino acids: CASTSIGGRYEQYF. Here the CDR3 DNA reads TGTGCCAGCACCTCGATCGGCGGACGGTACGAGCAGTACTTC.

The chain is built from TRBV19 and TRBJ1-5; D perhaps matches TRBD1 (6 bases). The germline V and J ends were trimmed by 7 bases and 6 bases, with 19 bases remaining between them. The V gene's germline CDR1 is LNHDA and CDR2 SQIVND (reference sequence). The CDR3 extends over 15 amino acids. CDR3 nucleotides: TGTGCCAGTACCCCCCCGGGACAAGCCGGTCAGCCCCAGCATTTT. Its translation: CASTPPGQAGQPQHF.